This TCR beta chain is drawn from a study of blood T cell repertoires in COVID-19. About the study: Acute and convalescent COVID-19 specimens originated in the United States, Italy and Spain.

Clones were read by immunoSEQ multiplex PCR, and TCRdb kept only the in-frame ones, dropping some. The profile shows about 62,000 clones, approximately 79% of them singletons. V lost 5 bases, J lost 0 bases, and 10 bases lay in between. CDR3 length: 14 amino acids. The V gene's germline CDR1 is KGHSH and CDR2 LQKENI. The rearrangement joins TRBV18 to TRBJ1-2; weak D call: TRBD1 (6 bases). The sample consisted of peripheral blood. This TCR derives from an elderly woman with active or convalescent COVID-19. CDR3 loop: CASSGQHTNYGYTF. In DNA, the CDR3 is TGTGCCAGCTCAGGACAGCATACTAACTATGGCTACACCTTC.